This T cell receptor (beta chain) was identified in a study of shared clonotypes between healthy human individuals. Study information: Each donor had three CD4 naive, three CD4 memory, two CD8 naive and one CD8 memory plate.

With respect to this clone: The antigen remains undetermined.

Study results and caveats: Deeper or shallower sequencing was expected to change how clonotypes are shared among donors. In contrast to clonotypes shared by all four donors, non-shared clonotypes had lower generation probabilities.

Over several immunoSEQ plates, each subset's genomic DNA was distributed in even portions. The table came from immunoSEQ multiplex PCR; TCRdb's copy has only in-frame clones and leaves some out. Among under 600,000 clones listed, more than 95% were seen once. The trim removed 3 bases at V and 4 bases at J, leaving 12 bases unmatched. This CDR3 spans 17 amino acids. In germline, CDR1 is SGHDT, CDR2 YYEEEE. The receptor comes from a woman in her 30s in good health. The J gene is TRBJ2-7, the V gene TRBV5-6, with 11 nucleotides matching TRBD2. Sequenced material: naive CD4+ T cells sorted from blood. This sample's subset: CD45RA+ positively selected. CDR3 amino acids: CASSSGLGTSGLYEQYF. CDR3 nucleotides: TGTGCCAGCAGCTCAGGCCTCGGGACTAGCGGACTTTACGAGCAGTACTTC.